These 21 T cell receptor beta chains came from one sample sequenced in a study of shared clonotypes between healthy human individuals. TCRdb's table, derived via immunoSEQ multiplex PCR, lists solely in-frame clones and lacks some. The data show around 1.5 million clones, with around 98% seen just once and around 0.47% held by the top ten. The specimen was naive CD4+ T cells sorted from blood. The subset was: CD45RA+ positively selected. These receptors originate from a man between 25 and 39 years old in good health.

This rearrangement joins TRBV18 to TRBJ2-1, with TRBD2 identical over 12 bases. The CDR3 extends over 15 amino acids. With 5 bases clipped from V and 6 bases from J, the junction kept 5 bases outside the gene matches. Per the germline V gene, CDR1 is KGHSH and CDR2 is LQKENI. Here the CDR3 reads CASSATSGSANEQFF. The CDR3 DNA follows: TGTGCCAGCTCAGCGACTAGCGGGAGCGCCAATGAGCAGTTCTTC.

The chain employs TRBV30 and TRBJ1-2; unclear D gene. V was shortened by 1 base and J by 2 bases, with 8 bases between the two germline ends. Germline V gene sequence: CDR1 GTSNPN, CDR2 SVGIG (reference sequence). The CDR3 covers 13 residues. CDR3 coding DNA: TGTGCCTGGAGTGCAACTAGCAACTATGGCTACACCTTC. Translation gives CAWSATSNYGYTF.

The chain couples TRBV28 to TRBJ2-3, with 7 bases identical to TRBD2. With 4 bases clipped from V and 0 bases from J, the junction kept 13 bases outside the gene matches. There are 18 residues in the CDR3. Germline V gene data show CDR1 as MDHEN and CDR2 as SYDVKM. The CDR3: CASSSERGGSTSTDTQYF. CDR3 DNA: TGTGCCAGCAGTTCCGAAAGGGGCGGGAGCACTAGCACAGATACGCAGTATTTT.

This sequence joins TRBV2 and TRBJ2-1; either TRBD1 or TRBD2 may supply D (5 bases each). Germline V gene data show CDR1 as SNHLY and CDR2 as FYNNEI. CDR3 length: 15 residues. Trimming took off 7 bases at V and 2 bases at J, with 15 bases between the two ends. DNA for the CDR3: TGTGCCAGCACTGGGGGTCGGGCGGCCTACAATGAGCAGTTCTTC. It yields the protein CASTGGRAAYNEQFF.

This clone showed up just once. The gene calls are TRBV6-5 and TRBJ2-1, with D possibly being TRBD1 or TRBD2 (5 bases each). Trimming removed 1 base at V and 9 bases at J, with 13 bases between. This CDR3 is 14 amino acids long. Germline V CDR1 and CDR2: MNHEY, SVGAGI. CDR3 DNA sequence: TGTGCCAGCAGTTACTTCGCTAAGGGGAGTGAGCAGTTCTTC. Its translation is CASSYFAKGSEQFF.

The rearrangement links TRBV9 to TRBJ1-3; D is uncertain. Trimming took off 2 bases at V and 0 bases at J, with 9 bases between the two ends. Looked up from germline, CDR1 is SGDLS and CDR2 is YYNGEE. The CDR3 runs 15 residues. The CDR3 DNA sequence: TGTGCCAGCAGCGTCGGCCGGCCCTCTGGAAACACCATATATTTT. It translates to CASSVGRPSGNTIYF.

The V and J genes are TRBV7-2 and TRBJ2-2; D gene ambiguous. The germline V and J ends were trimmed by 4 bases and 7 bases, with 13 bases remaining between them. CDR1 is SGHTA, CDR2 FQGNSA, per germline. The CDR3 is 14 residues long. CDR3: CASSSWTEYGELFF. Written as DNA, the CDR3 is TGTGCCAGCAGCTCTTGGACCGAGTACGGGGAGCTGTTTTTT.

The V and J genes are TRBV7-3 and TRBJ2-1; D is unresolved. CDR1 and CDR2 (germline): SGHTA, FQGTGA. This CDR3 is 14 amino acids long. V was shortened by 4 bases and J by 2 bases, with 9 bases between the two germline ends. The chain's CDR3 is CASSSRATYNEQFF. CDR3 sequence (DNA): TGTGCCAGCAGCTCACGGGCCACCTACAATGAGCAGTTCTTC.

The chain joins TRBV2 to TRBJ2-7; no clear D. The CDR3 runs to 14 residues. Looked up from germline, CDR1 is SNHLY and CDR2 is FYNNEI. V dropped 4 bases and J dropped 0 bases, with 10 bases sitting between them. CDR3 loop: CASSARTGSYEQYF. The CDR3 bases are TGTGCCAGCAGTGCGAGGACGGGCTCCTACGAGCAGTACTTC.

This CDR3 reads CASSRSGRNTEAFF. DNA of the CDR3: TGCGCCAGCTCACGTTCCGGGCGGAACACTGAAGCTTTCTTT. This rearrangement joins TRBV5-1 to TRBJ1-1, with D unclear. The V gene's germline CDR1 is SGHRS and CDR2 YFSETQ. The CDR3 spans 14 residues. V shed 7 bases and J shed 1 base, with 14 bases lying between them.

The chain links TRBV5-5 to TRBJ1-2, with 8 bases lining up with TRBD1. This CDR3 region has 14 residues. The ends lost 2 bases at V and 6 bases at J; junction bases unmatched: 6. Germline V gives CDR1 SGHKS, CDR2 YYEKEE (reference sequence). The CDR3 reads CASSLRGQADGYTF. Here the CDR3 DNA reads TGTGCCAGCAGCTTACGGGGACAGGCGGATGGCTACACCTTC.

The rearrangement joins TRBV6-7 to TRBJ2-7, with 14 bases lining up with TRBD2. TRBV6-7 is annotated as an ORF whose role is uncertain. CDR3 length equals 20 residues. The trim removed 2 bases at V and 0 bases at J, leaving 12 bases unmatched. The CDR3 nucleotides read TGTGCCAGCAGTTACCGAGGACTAGCGGGAGGAAGGGGAGGCTCCTACGAGCAGTACTTC. This sequence encodes CASSYRGLAGGRGGSYEQYF.

The V and J genes are TRBV7-2 and TRBJ2-7, with D unclear. Deletions cut 5 bases from V and 2 bases from J, with 13 bases between. Germline assignment: CDR1 SGHTA and CDR2 FQGNSA. The CDR3 totals 14 residues. The CDR3: CASSPRRSTYEQYF. Written as DNA, the CDR3 is TGTGCCAGCAGCCCACGTCGATCGACCTACGAGCAGTACTTC.

The rearrangement links TRBV7-2 to TRBJ2-1, with 9 bases lining up with TRBD1. The junction had 8 bases not matched to a gene; V was cut back by 5 bases and J by 6 bases. The CDR3 is 15 amino acids. Per germline, CDR1 SGHTA and CDR2 FQGNSA. CDR3 sequence: CASSTRDREGNEQFF. As DNA, the CDR3 is TGTGCCAGCAGCACCCGGGACAGGGAGGGCAATGAGCAGTTCTTC. The variable domain in full, completed from reference TRBV7-2 and TRBJ2-1, reads GAGVSQSPSNKVTEKGKDVELRCDPISGHTALYWYRQSLGQGLEFLIYFQGNSAPDKSGLPSDRFSAERTGGSVSTLTIQRTQQEDSAVYLCASSTRDREGNEQFFGPGTRLTVL.

This sequence joins TRBV5-8 and TRBJ1-5, with D unresolved. V gave up 4 bases and J gave up 3 bases, with 14 bases separating them. CDR3 length: 15 residues. CDR1 SGHTS and CDR2 YDEGEE come from the germline V gene. The CDR3: CASSLRKYANQPQHF. DNA for the CDR3: TGTGCCAGCAGCCTCAGGAAGTATGCCAATCAGCCCCAGCATTTT.

The chain links TRBV9 to TRBJ1-1; D uncertain. Germline lookup yields CDR1 SGDLS and CDR2 YYNGEE. The CDR3 has 14 amino acids. V lost 0 bases and J 5 bases, leaving 11 bases between the germline ends. This CDR3 is CASSVDLRGTEAFF. CDR3 coding DNA: TGTGCCAGCAGCGTAGACCTCCGTGGGACTGAAGCTTTCTTT. Based on the CDR3 plus reference TRBV9 and TRBJ1-1, the full variable domain is DSGVTQTPKHLITATGQRVTLRCSPRSGDLSVYWYQQSLDQGLQFLIQYYNGEERAKGNILERFSAQQFPDLHSELNLSSLELGDSALYFCASSVDLRGTEAFFGQGTRLTVV.

This clone came up once. CDR3 nucleotides: TGTGCCAGCAGCTCCCAGGCTTGGGGACCGAACACCGGGGAGCTGTTTTTT. Protein product: CASSSQAWGPNTGELFF. The V and J genes are TRBV13 and TRBJ2-2; TRBD1 or TRBD2 may be the D gene (5 bases each). This CDR3 has 17 residues. Germline V gives CDR1 PRHDT, CDR2 FYEKMQ (reference sequence). Trimming pared 4 bases from V and 0 bases from J, leaving 15 bases between.

This clone came up once. V usage is TRBV7-9 and J usage is TRBJ2-3; 9 bases line up with TRBD2. Trimming cost V 5 bases and J 6 bases; bases outside gene matches: 12. The CDR3 runs 16 residues. Germline CDR1 reads SEHNR; CDR2 reads FQNEAQ (reference sequence). CDR3 bases: TGTGCCAGCAGCCCCCGGACTAGCGATCCTCTGGATACGCAGTATTTT. This encodes CASSPRTSDPLDTQYF.

This chain connects TRBV7-2 to TRBJ2-1, with TRBD2 identical over 8 bases. Trimming cost V 4 bases and J 9 bases; bases outside gene matches: 14. The length of the CDR3 is 16 residues. Germline CDR1 reads SGHTA; CDR2 reads FQGNSA. Here the CDR3 reads CASSSILGTRAAEQFF. CDR3 sequence (DNA): TGTGCCAGCAGCTCTATTTTAGGGACTAGGGCCGCTGAGCAGTTCTTC.

This chain connects TRBV7-8 to TRBJ2-7, with no clear D. V was shortened by 4 bases and J by 0 bases, with 10 bases between the two germline ends. The CDR3 runs 14 residues. The V gene's germline CDR1 is SGHVS and CDR2 FQNEAQ. The CDR3 loop is CASSYQETSYEQYF. The CDR3 DNA is TGTGCCAGCAGCTATCAGGAAACCTCCTACGAGCAGTACTTC.

The chain couples TRBV25-1 to TRBJ1-5, with no clear D. Germline CDR1 and CDR2: MGHDK and SYGVNS. The V end lost 3 bases, the J end lost 2 bases, and 11 bases lay between the germline ends. The CDR3 extends over 15 amino acids. The CDR3 loop is CASSDSRNGNQPQHF. The CDR3 DNA follows: TGTGCCAGCAGTGATAGTAGGAATGGCAATCAGCCCCAGCATTTT. The full variable domain, with the rest looked up from reference TRBV25-1 and TRBJ1-5, is EADIYQTPRYLVIGTGKKITLECSQTMGHDKMYWYQQDPGMELHLIHYSYGVNSTEKGDLSSESTVSRIRTEHFPLTLESARPSHTSQYLCASSDSRNGNQPQHFGDGTRLSIL.